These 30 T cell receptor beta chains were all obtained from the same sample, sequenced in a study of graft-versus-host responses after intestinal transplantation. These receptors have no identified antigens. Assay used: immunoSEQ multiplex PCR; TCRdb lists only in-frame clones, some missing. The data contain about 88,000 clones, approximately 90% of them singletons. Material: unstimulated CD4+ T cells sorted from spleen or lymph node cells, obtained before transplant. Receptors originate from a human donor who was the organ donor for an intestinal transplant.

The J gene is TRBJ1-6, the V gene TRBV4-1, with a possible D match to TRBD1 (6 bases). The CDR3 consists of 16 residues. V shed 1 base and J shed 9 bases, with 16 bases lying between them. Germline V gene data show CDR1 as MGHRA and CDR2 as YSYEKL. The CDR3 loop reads CASSQAGPQGISPLHF. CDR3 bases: TGCGCCAGCAGCCAAGCAGGGCCCCAGGGGATTTCACCCCTCCACTTT.

The chain's CDR3 is CAWSRPGGLNTEAFF. CDR3 coding DNA: TGTGCCTGGAGTCGGCCAGGGGGCCTGAACACTGAAGCTTTCTTT. The genes are TRBV30 and TRBJ1-1; 8 nucleotides match TRBD1. The germline CDR1 and CDR2 sequences are GTSNPN and SVGIG (reference sequence). The V gene end was trimmed by 2 bases and the J gene end by 0 bases; junction bases not matched to a gene: 5. The CDR3 consists of 15 residues.

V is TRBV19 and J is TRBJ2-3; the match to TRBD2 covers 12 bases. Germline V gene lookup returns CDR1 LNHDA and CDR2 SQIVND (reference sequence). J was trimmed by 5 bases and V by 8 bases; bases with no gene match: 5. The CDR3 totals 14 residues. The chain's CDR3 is CASSMGLAGDTQYF. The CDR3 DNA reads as TGTGCCAGTTCCATGGGACTAGCGGGAGATACGCAGTATTTT. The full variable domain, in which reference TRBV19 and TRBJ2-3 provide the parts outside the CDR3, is DGGITQSPKYLFRKEGQNVTLSCEQNLNHDAMYWYRQDPGQGLRLIYYSQIVNDFQKGDIAEGYSVSREKKESFPLTVTSAQKNPTAFYLCASSMGLAGDTQYFGPGTRLTVL.

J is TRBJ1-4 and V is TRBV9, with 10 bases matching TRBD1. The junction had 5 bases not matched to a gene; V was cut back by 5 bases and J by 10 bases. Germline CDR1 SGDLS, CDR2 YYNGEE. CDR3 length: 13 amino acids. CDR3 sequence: CASSLRDRGKLFF. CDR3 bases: TGTGCCAGCAGTCTCCGGGACAGGGGAAAACTGTTTTTT.

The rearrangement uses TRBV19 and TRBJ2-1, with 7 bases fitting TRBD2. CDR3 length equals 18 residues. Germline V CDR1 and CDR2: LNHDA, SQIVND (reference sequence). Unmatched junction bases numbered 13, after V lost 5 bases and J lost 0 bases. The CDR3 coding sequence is TGTGCCAGTAGTCCCAGGACTAGTGCGGGGATCTCCTACAATGAGCAGTTCTTC. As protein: CASSPRTSAGISYNEQFF. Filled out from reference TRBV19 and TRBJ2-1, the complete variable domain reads DGGITQSPKYLFRKEGQNVTLSCEQNLNHDAMYWYRQDPGQGLRLIYYSQIVNDFQKGDIAEGYSVSREKKESFPLTVTSAQKNPTAFYLCASSPRTSAGISYNEQFFGPGTRLTVL.

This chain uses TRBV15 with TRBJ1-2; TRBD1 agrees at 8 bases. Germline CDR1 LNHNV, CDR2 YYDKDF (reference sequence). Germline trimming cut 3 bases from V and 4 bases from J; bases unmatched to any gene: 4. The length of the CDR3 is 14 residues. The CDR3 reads CATSRDRATYGYTF. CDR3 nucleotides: TGTGCCACCAGCAGGGACAGGGCAACCTATGGCTACACCTTC.

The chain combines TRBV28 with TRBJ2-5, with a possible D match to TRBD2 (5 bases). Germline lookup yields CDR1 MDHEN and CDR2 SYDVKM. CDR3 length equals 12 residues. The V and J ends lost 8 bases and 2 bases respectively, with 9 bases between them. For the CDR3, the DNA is TGTGCCAGCGCAAGCGGACAAGAGACCCAGTACTTC. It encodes CASASGQETQYF.

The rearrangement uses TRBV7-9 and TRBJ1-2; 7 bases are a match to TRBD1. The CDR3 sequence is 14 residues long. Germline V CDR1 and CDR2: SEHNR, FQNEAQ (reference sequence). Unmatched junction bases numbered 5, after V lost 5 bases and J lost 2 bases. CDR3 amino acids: CASSRDSANYGYTF. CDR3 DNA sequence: TGTGCCAGCAGCCGGGACAGCGCCAACTATGGCTACACCTTC.

DNA of the CDR3: TGTGCCATCAGTGAGTCTAGCGGGAGACGGTACACCGGGGAGCTGTTTTTT. Amino acids: CAISESSGRRYTGELFF. The chain carries TRBV10-3 and TRBJ2-2; 9 bases fit TRBD2. CDR3 size: 17 residues. Germline values: CDR1 ENHRY, CDR2 SYGVKD. V dropped 0 bases and J dropped 3; count of bases not matched to a gene: 5.

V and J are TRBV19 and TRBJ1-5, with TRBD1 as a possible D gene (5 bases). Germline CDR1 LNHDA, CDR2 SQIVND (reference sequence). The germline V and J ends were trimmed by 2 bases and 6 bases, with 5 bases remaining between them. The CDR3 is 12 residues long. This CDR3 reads CASSIQGQPQHF. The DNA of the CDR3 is TGTGCCAGTAGTATACAGGGTCAGCCCCAGCATTTT.

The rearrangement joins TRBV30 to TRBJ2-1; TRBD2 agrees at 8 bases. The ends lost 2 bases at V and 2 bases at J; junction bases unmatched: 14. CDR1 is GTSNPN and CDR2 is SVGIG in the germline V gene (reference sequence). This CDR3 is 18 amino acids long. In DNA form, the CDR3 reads TGTGCCTGGAGTCTTCCCGTAGGCGGGAGGCGTCCCTACAATGAGCAGTTCTTC. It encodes CAWSLPVGGRRPYNEQFF.

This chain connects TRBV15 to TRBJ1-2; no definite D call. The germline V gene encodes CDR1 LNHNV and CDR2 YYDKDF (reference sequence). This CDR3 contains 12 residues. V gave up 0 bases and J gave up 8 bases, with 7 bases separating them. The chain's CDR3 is CATSRDRSGYTF. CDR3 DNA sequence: TGTGCCACCAGCAGAGATCGTTCCGGCTACACCTTC.

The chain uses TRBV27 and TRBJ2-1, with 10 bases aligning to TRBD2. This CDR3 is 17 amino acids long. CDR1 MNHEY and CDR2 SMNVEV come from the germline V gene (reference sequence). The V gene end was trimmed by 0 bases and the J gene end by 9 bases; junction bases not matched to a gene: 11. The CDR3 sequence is CASSLSGRLAGVGEQFF. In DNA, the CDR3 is TGTGCCAGCAGTTTATCGGGTAGGCTAGCGGGAGTCGGTGAGCAGTTCTTC.

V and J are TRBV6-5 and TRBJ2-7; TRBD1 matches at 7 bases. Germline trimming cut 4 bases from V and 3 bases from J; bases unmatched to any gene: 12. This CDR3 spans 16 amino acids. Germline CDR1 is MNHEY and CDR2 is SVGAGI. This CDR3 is CASSSPGQRTGYEQYF. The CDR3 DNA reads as TGTGCCAGCAGTTCCCCGGGACAGCGGACGGGCTACGAGCAGTACTTC.

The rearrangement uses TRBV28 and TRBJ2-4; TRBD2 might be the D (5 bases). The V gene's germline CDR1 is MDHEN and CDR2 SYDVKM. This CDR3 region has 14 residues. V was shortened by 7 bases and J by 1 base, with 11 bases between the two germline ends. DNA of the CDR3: TGTGCCAGCAATCCCGGGGATGCCAAAAACATTCAGTACTTC. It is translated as CASNPGDAKNIQYF.

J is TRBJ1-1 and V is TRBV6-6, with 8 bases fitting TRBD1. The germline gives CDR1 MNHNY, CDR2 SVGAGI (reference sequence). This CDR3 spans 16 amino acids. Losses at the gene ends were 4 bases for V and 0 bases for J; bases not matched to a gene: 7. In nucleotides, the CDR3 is TGTGCCAGCAGTTCCATGATGGACAGGGTGAACACTGAAGCTTTCTTT. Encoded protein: CASSSMMDRVNTEAFF.

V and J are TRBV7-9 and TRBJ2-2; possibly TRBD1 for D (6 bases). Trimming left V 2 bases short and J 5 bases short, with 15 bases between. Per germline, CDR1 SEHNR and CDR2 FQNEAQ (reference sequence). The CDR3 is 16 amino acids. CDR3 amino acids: CASSLRRDTKTGELFF. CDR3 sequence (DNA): TGTGCCAGCAGCTTACGTCGGGACACAAAAACCGGGGAGCTGTTTTTT. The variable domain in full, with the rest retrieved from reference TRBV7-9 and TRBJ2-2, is DTGVSQNPRHKITKRGQNVTFRCDPISEHNRLYWYRQTLGQGPEFLTYFQNEAQLEKSRLLSDRFSAERPKGSFSTLEIQRTEQGDSAMYLCASSLRRDTKTGELFFGEGSRLTVL.

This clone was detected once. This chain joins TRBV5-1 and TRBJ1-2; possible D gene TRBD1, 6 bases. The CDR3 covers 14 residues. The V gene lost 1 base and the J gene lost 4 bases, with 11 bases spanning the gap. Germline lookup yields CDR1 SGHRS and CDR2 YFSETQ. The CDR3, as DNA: TGCGCCAGCAGCTTGTTTCAGGGGACCTATGGCTACACCTTC. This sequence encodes CASSLFQGTYGYTF.

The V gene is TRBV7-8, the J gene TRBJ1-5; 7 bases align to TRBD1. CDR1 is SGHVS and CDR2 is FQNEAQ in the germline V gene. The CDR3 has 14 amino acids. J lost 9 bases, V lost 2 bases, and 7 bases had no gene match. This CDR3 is CASSLRDSGRPQHF. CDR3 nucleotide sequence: TGTGCCAGCAGCTTAAGGGACAGTGGTCGGCCCCAGCATTTT.

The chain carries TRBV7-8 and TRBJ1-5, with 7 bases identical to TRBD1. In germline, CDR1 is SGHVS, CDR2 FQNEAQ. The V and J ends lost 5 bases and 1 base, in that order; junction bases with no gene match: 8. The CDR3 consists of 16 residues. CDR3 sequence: CASSPRGAWSNQPQHF. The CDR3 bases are TGTGCCAGCAGCCCCAGGGGGGCGTGGAGCAATCAGCCCCAGCATTTT. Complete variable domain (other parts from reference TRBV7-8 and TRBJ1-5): GAGVSQSPRYKVAKRGQDVALRCDPISGHVSLFWYQQALGQGPEFLTYFQNEAQLDKSGLPSDRFFAERPEGSVSTLKIQRTQQEDSAVYLCASSPRGAWSNQPQHFGDGTRLSIL.

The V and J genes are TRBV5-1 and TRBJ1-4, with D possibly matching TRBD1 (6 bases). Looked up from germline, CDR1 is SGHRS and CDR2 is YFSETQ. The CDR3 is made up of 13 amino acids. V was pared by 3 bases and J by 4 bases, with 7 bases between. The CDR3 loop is CASSWGHNEKLFF. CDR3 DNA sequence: TGCGCCAGCAGCTGGGGACATAATGAAAAACTGTTTTTT.

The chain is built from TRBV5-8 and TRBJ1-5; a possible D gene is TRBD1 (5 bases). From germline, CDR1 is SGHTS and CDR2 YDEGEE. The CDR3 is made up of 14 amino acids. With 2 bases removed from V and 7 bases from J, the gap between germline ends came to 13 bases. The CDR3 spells CASSFRATRQPQHF. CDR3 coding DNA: TGTGCCAGCAGCTTCAGGGCTACCCGACAGCCCCAGCATTTT. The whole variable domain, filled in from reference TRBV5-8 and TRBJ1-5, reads EAGVTQSPTHLIKTRGQQATLRCSPISGHTSVYWYQQALGLGLQFLLWYDEGEERNRGNFPPRFSGRQFPNYSSELNVNALELEDSALYLCASSFRATRQPQHFGDGTRLSIL.

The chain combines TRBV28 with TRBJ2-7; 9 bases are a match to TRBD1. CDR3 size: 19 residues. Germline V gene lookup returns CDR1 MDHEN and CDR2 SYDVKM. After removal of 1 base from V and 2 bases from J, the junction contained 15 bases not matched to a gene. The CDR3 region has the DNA TGTGCCAGCAGTTTATTTCTCGCGTTCACCGGACAGGGGACCTACGAGCAGTACTTC. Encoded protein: CASSLFLAFTGQGTYEQYF.

CDR3 bases: TGTGCCAGCAGTAGAGGACAGGTTGCCCAGCCCCAGCATTTT. It specifies CASSRGQVAQPQHF. The chain uses TRBV7-3 and TRBJ1-5, with 7 bases aligning to TRBD1. The CDR3 runs to 14 residues. V dropped 6 bases and J dropped 7; count of bases not matched to a gene: 9. Looked up from germline, CDR1 is SGHTA and CDR2 is FQGTGA.

CDR3 region: CASSFSGIRETQYF. The DNA for the CDR3 is TGTGCCAGCAGTTTCTCGGGGATTCGAGAGACCCAGTACTTC. The chain has TRBV27 and TRBJ2-5; possibly TRBD2 for D (5 bases). The CDR3 extends over 14 amino acids. Germline CDR1 is MNHEY and CDR2 is SMNVEV (reference sequence). The V and J ends lost 3 bases and 4 bases respectively, with 12 bases between them.

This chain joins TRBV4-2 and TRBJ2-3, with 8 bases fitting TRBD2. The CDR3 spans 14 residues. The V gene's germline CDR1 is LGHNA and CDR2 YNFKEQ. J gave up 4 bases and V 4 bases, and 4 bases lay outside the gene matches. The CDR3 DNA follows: TGTGCCAGCAGCCCGTCGACTAGCGCAGATACGCAGTATTTT. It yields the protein CASSPSTSADTQYF.

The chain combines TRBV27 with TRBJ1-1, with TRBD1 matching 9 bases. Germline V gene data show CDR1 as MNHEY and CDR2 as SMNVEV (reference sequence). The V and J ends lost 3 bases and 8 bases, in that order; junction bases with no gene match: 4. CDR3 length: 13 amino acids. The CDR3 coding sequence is TGTGCCAGCAGTTTCCCGACAGGGGGAGAAGCTTTCTTT. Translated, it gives CASSFPTGGEAFF.

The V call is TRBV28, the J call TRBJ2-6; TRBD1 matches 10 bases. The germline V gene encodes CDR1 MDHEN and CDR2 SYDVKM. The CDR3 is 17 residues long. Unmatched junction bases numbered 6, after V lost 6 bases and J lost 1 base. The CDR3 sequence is CASRSGTGVSGANVLTF. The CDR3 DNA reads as TGTGCCAGCAGGTCCGGGACAGGGGTTTCTGGGGCCAACGTCCTGACTTTC.

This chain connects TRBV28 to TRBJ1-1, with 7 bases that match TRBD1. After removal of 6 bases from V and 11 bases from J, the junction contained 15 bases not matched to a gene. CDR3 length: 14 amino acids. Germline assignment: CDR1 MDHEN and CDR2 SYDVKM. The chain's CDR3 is CASSPEGALFGAFF. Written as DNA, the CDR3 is TGTGCCAGCAGCCCCGAGGGGGCCTTGTTCGGTGCTTTCTTT.

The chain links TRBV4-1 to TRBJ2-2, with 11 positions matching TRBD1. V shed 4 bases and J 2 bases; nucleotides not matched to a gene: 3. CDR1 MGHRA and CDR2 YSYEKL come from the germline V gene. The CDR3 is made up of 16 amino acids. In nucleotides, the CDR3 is TGCGCCAGCAGCCTAGGGACAGGGGGAAACACCGGGGAGCTGTTTTTT. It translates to CASSLGTGGNTGELFF.